Given below is one TCR beta chain in context. The antigen is undetermined. This specimen comes from a study of shared clonotypes between healthy human individuals. General study points: Shared clonotypes: 4.5% to 6% naive CD4, 3.5% to 4% naive CD8, about 2.4% memory CD4, 0.4% memory CD8. Limited genetic and exposure-history diversity came from having few donors.

The V gene's germline CDR1 is SGHDT and CDR2 YYEEEE. The CDR3 runs to 14 residues. The germline V and J ends were trimmed by 3 bases and 3 bases, with 13 bases remaining between them. Repertoires were generated with immunoSEQ multiplex PCR, while TCRdb's copy carries only in-frame clones and drops some. The sample yields around 550,000 clones, about 95% seen once. Positive CCR7 selection of CD45RO-negative cells yielded the naive CD8 cells, and terminally differentiated effector memory CD45RA+ cells were excluded. Source material: naive CD8+ T cells sorted from blood. J is TRBJ2-7 and V is TRBV5-6; unclear D gene. This sequence was found in a woman between 25 and 40 years old in good health. The CDR3 region is CASSSTLSGYEQYF. CDR3 nucleotide sequence: TGTGCCAGCAGCTCTACTCTGTCAGGCTACGAGCAGTACTTC. Variable domain in full (rest from reference TRBV5-6 and TRBJ2-7): DAGVTQSPTHLIKTRGQQVTLRCSPKSGHDTVSWYQQALGQGPQFIFQYYEEEERQRGNFPDRFSGHQFPNYSSELNVNALLLGDSALYLCASSSTLSGYEQYFGPGTRLTVT.